The rows below give T cell receptor beta chains drawn from one sample of a study of vaccination effects on CD4 cells after COVID-19. Generated by immunoSEQ multiplex PCR, the TCRdb table keeps only in-frame clones and is missing some. Of tens of thousands of clones listed, 68% were seen once; the top ten hold 4.2%. The antigens these receptors bind are not known. The material sequenced was CD4+ T cells from PBMCs cultured without peptide, taken before COVID-19 vaccination. The receptors come from a human donor who received a COVID-19 vaccine. CDR3s include the opening cysteine and the closing phenylalanine or tryptophan. A D gene is named only where the DNA matches it firmly. Clone size, where shown, is once, few, many, or a class for clones that have expanded.

TRBV18	-	-	TRBJ1-5	TGTGCCAGCTCACGGGGCGACAGGTCCGGGGGTCAGCCCCAGCATTTT	CASSRGDRSGGQPQHF
TRBV6-4	-	-	TRBJ2-6	TGTGCCAGCAGTGACGGGGCTGGTGGGGCCAACGTCCTGACTTTC	CASSDGAGGANVLTF
TRBV18	-	-	TRBJ1-4	TGTGCCAGCTCACCTAGGGTGGACAGATTCAATGAAAAACTGTTTTTT	CASSPRVDRFNEKLFF
TRBV5-1	-	-	TRBJ1-1	TGCGCCAGCAGCTTGGGGGGCCCCACTGAAGCTTTCTTT	CASSLGGPTEAFF
TRBV10-2	TRBD2	few	TRBJ2-7	TGCGCCAGCAGTGACGAACTAGCGGCCTACGAGCAGTACTTC	CASSDELAAYEQYF
TRBV9	TRBD2	-	TRBJ2-3	TGTGCCAGCAGCGGATCTAGCGGGGGATGGGATACGCAGTATTTT	CASSGSSGGWDTQYF
TRBV21-1	-	-	TRBJ2-2	TGTGCCAGCAGGGACTTATCCGGGACAGGGCGGACCGGGGAGCTGTTTTTT	CASRDLSGTGRTGELFF
TRBV27	-	few	TRBJ2-3	TGTGCCAGCTTGCCCGGGCACCCCACAGATACGCAGTATTTT	CASLPGHPTDTQYF
TRBV3-1/TRBV3-2	TRBD2	-	TRBJ2-4	TGTGCCAGCAGCCAAGGTGGTGGGCGGGGGGAAAACATTCAGTACTTC	CASSQGGGRGENIQYF
TRBV27	TRBD2	-	TRBJ2-5	TGTGCCAGCAGAGTAGCGGGGGGGCCGAAAGAGACCCAGTACTTC	CASRVAGGPKETQYF
TRBV5-1	TRBD1	-	TRBJ2-3	TGCGCCAGCAGCTCTGGACAGGACGATACGCAGTATTTT	CASSSGQDDTQYF
TRBV18	-	-	TRBJ2-7	TGTGCCAGCTCACCACGAACACATACCACCTACGAGCAGTACTTC	CASSPRTHTTYEQYF
TRBV3-1/TRBV3-2	TRBD1	-	TRBJ1-3	TGTGCCAGCAGCCAATCGGACAGGGGGAGGCTAAACACCATATATTTT	CASSQSDRGRLNTIYF
TRBV2	-	-	TRBJ1-3	TGTGCCAGCAGTGTAGAGGTTGAATCACACACCATATATTTT	CASSVEVESHTIYF
TRBV7-8	-	-	TRBJ2-2	TGTGCCAGCAGCTTAGAAGCAGGAGGGCGATACACCGGGGAGCTGTTTTTT	CASSLEAGGRYTGELFF
TRBV7-2	TRBD2	-	TRBJ2-1	TGTGCCAGCAGCCACGGGACTAGTAACAATGAGCAGTTCTTC	CASSHGTSNNEQFF
TRBV5-4	TRBD2	-	TRBJ2-7	TGTGCCAGCAGCCCCGGGGGAATAGCGGGAGGTAACGAGCAGTACTTC	CASSPGGIAGGNEQYF
TRBV2	-	few	TRBJ1-2	TGTGCCAGCAGCGGACAGCTGTTGGATGGCTACACCTTC	CASSGQLLDGYTF
TRBV4-2	TRBD2	-	TRBJ2-3	TGTGCCAGCAGGCTGTCTAGCGGGAGTCTTCCAGATACGCAGTATTTT	CASRLSSGSLPDTQYF
TRBV6-5	-	-	TRBJ1-3	TGTGCCAGCACAATCGGCTCTGGAAACACCATATATTTT	CASTIGSGNTIYF
TRBV11-2	-	-	TRBJ1-2	TGTGCCAGCAGCTTAGTGGCTGGGGGCCGGGAGTGGGGTGGCTACACCTTC	CASSLVAGGREWGGYTF
TRBV7-2	TRBD2	-	TRBJ2-1	TGTGCCAGCAGTGGACTAGCGGGAAATGAGCAGTTCTTC	CASSGLAGNEQFF